Listed below are T cell receptor beta chains from one sample, sequenced in a study of beta chain features in type 1 diabetes. Profiled with immunoSEQ multiplex PCR; TCRdb holds only in-frame clones, not every one. The repertoire has about 250,000 clones, over 12% of them found once; the top ten carry around 0.026%. The source material was naive CD4+ T cells from blood. All receptors come from a woman aged 40 to 55 in good health. The CDR3 runs from the conserved cysteine through the conserved F or W. A D gene is named only where the DNA matches it firmly. Clone size is stated in some rows and not others, as once, few, many or a class when expanded.

D	V	size	J	DNA	CDR3
TRBD1	TRBV5-1	.	TRBJ2-5	TGCGCCAGCAGCCCCACCATGACAGGGGATGTGACCCAGTACTTC	CASSPTMTGDVTQYF
.	TRBV15	.	TRBJ1-5	TGTGCCACCAGCAGAGATCGATCCGGTAGCAATCAGCCCCAGCATTTT	CATSRDRSGSNQPQHF
TRBD2	TRBV25-1	few	TRBJ2-2	TGTGCCAGCAGTGGGACAGCGGGGGCCGGGGAGCTGTTTTTT	CASSGTAGAGELFF
TRBD1	TRBV25-1	.	TRBJ2-7	TGTGCCAGCAGTGTCCACAGGGGCGAGCAGTACTTC	CASSVHRGEQYF
TRBD2	TRBV5-4	few	TRBJ2-2	TGTGCCAGCAGCCGAGGACTAGCGGGGGGGATTAACACCGGGGAGCTGTTTTTT	CASSRGLAGGINTGELFF
TRBD1	TRBV7-9	once	TRBJ1-2	TGTGCCAGCAGCTGGACAGGGGGACCGAATGGCTACACCTTC	CASSWTGGPNGYTF
TRBD2	TRBV6-5	.	TRBJ2-1	TGTGCCAGTCGGGGACTAGCGGGGGCCAATGAGCAGTTCTTC	CASRGLAGANEQFF
TRBD1	TRBV27	.	TRBJ2-5	TGTGCCAGCAGTTCTCGGACAGGGGGCGTTCAGACCCAGTACTTC	CASSSRTGGVQTQYF
.	TRBV7-2	.	TRBJ2-3	TGTGCCAGCAGCTTAGCAGGGGATCGCGCAGATACGCAGTATTTT	CASSLAGDRADTQYF
.	TRBV6-6	few	TRBJ1-1	TGTGCCAGCAGCATACAGCTCATGAACACTGAAGCTTTCTTT	CASSIQLMNTEAFF
.	TRBV29-1	few	TRBJ1-4	TGCAGCGTTGAACAGGGGTCTGAAAAACTGTTTTTT	CSVEQGSEKLFF
TRBD1	TRBV6-1	.	TRBJ1-2	TGTGCCAGCAGAGAGACAGGGATCTATGGCTACACCTTC	CASRETGIYGYTF
.	TRBV5-1	.	TRBJ2-3	TGCGCCAGCAGCTTGGATCCCCCAACGACTCCCGATACGCAGTATTTT	CASSLDPPTTPDTQYF
TRBD1	TRBV19	few	TRBJ2-1	TGTGCCAGCGAAGCCGGACAGGGACCATACAATGAGCAGTTCTTC	CASEAGQGPYNEQFF
.	TRBV11-2	few	TRBJ2-1	TGTGCCAGCCGCGCACTCGGGGCGGGACTGAGGTCCTACAATGAGCAGTTCTTC	CASRALGAGLRSYNEQFF
.	TRBV5-1	.	TRBJ2-2	TGCGCCAGCAGCTTGCTTGCGGGGGACACCACCGGGGAGCTGTTTTTT	CASSLLAGDTTGELFF
TRBD1	TRBV29-1	few	TRBJ2-1	TGCAGCGTTGGTTCCCAGGGGGCAGACAATGAGCAGTTCTTC	CSVGSQGADNEQFF
.	TRBV29-1	few	TRBJ1-4	TGCAGCGTAAAAGGGGTCTCTAATGAAAAACTGTTTTTT	CSVKGVSNEKLFF
TRBD1	TRBV2	.	TRBJ2-5	TGTGCCAGCGGGCGGGACAGGGCCAAGACCCAGTACTTC	CASGRDRAKTQYF
TRBD1	TRBV7-6	few	TRBJ2-5	TGTGCCAGCAGCTCCCCGACAGGGAAGGAGACCCAGTACTTC	CASSSPTGKETQYF
.	TRBV6-5	few	TRBJ2-2	TGTGCCAGCAGTTATCTCAGGGTACAAACCGGGGAGCTGTTTTTT	CASSYLRVQTGELFF
.	TRBV5-1	.	TRBJ2-5	TGCGCCAGCAGCTTGGCCTCAGAGACCCAGTACTTC	CASSLASETQYF
.	TRBV6-1	.	TRBJ1-2	TGTGCCAGCAGCCTCGGACAGAACTATGGCTACACCTTC	CASSLGQNYGYTF
.	TRBV5-6	few	TRBJ1-5	TGTGCCAGCAGCTTGAGGGGGGGCGGAATTGGAAATCAGCCCCAGCATTTT	CASSLRGGGIGNQPQHF
.	TRBV18	.	TRBJ2-1	TGTGCCAGCTCACCACCCCCGGGGGGCGGAGACGGTGAGCAGTTCTTC	CASSPPPGGGDGEQFF
.	TRBV4-3	many	TRBJ2-2	TGCGCCAGCAGTCCCGGGAGACCTACCGGGGAGCTGTTTTTT	CASSPGRPTGELFF
.	TRBV10-3	.	TRBJ1-2	TGTGCCATCAGTGAGAGGGGGTGGGACTATGGCTACACCTTC	CAISERGWDYGYTF
TRBD2	TRBV5-4	few	TRBJ2-5	TGTGCCAGCAGCTTGGCACGGGGGGGCGGATCAGAGACCCAGTACTTC	CASSLARGGGSETQYF
.	TRBV18	few	TRBJ2-7	TGTGCCAGCTCACACGGGGGGCACCACCGGTCCTACGAGCAGTACTTC	CASSHGGHHRSYEQYF
.	TRBV2	few	TRBJ2-1	TGTGCCAGCAGTGCGTATGAGCAGTTCTTC	CASSAYEQFF
TRBD2	TRBV7-2	few	TRBJ2-1	TGTGCCAGCAGTTTAGCGGGGGGGAGGTACAATGAGCAGTTCTTC	CASSLAGGRYNEQFF
.	TRBV29-1	few	TRBJ1-1	TGCAGCGTTGGTCGGGGATTGGGCACTGAAGCTTTCTTT	CSVGRGLGTEAFF
.	TRBV7-9	.	TRBJ2-2	TGTGCCAGCAGCTTAGATGGGCGTGGGGAGCTGTTTTTT	CASSLDGRGELFF
TRBD2	TRBV11-2	.	TRBJ2-1	TGTGCCAGCAGCATTAGCGGGGTTCCGGGTAATGAGCAGTTCTTC	CASSISGVPGNEQFF
TRBD2	TRBV5-1	.	TRBJ2-7	TGCGCCAGCAGGCTGACTAGCGTCTCCTACGAGCAGTACTTC	CASRLTSVSYEQYF
.	TRBV11-1	few	TRBJ1-6	TGTGCCAGCAGCTTGACTGCCTCGTCGAATTCACCCCTCCACTTT	CASSLTASSNSPLHF
TRBD2	TRBV5-4	few	TRBJ2-3	TGTGCCACATGGACTAGCGGGGGGACAGATACGCAGTATTTT	CATWTSGGTDTQYF
TRBD2	TRBV5-4	few	TRBJ2-3	TGTGCCAGCAGCCCCGGCGGCGGGGGGGCGGTATGGGATACGCAGTATTTT	CASSPGGGGAVWDTQYF
TRBD1	TRBV19	.	TRBJ1-1	TGTGCCAGTAGTATCCTGGACAGGGGGAAGTCCACTGAAGCTTTCTTT	CASSILDRGKSTEAFF
.	TRBV9	.	TRBJ1-6	TGTGCCAGCAGCGTAGCCCCAGACCTAAGCGTTTCACCCCTCCACTTT	CASSVAPDLSVSPLHF
TRBD1	TRBV4-1	.	TRBJ2-5	TGCGCCAGCAGCCAAGGAGACAGGGGAAGAGAGACCCAGTACTTC	CASSQGDRGRETQYF
TRBD1	TRBV6-1	few	TRBJ2-3	TGTGCCAGCAGTGCAGACAGGGGGAATACGCAGTATTTT	CASSADRGNTQYF
TRBD2	TRBV7-6	.	TRBJ2-2	TGTGCCAGCAGGGCGGGGGTCGATAACGGGGAGCTGTTTTTT	CASRAGVDNGELFF
.	TRBV5-1	.	TRBJ1-2	TGCGCCAGCAGCTTGACAGCTAACTATGGCTACACCTTC	CASSLTANYGYTF
.	TRBV6-5	.	TRBJ2-1	TGTGCCAGCAGCAGGGACTCCCAGTGGGATGAGCAGTTCTTC	CASSRDSQWDEQFF
TRBD1	TRBV12-5	.	TRBJ2-7	TGTGCTAGTGGCCACGGGACAGGACCCTACGAGCAGTACTTC	CASGHGTGPYEQYF
.	TRBV5-6	few	TRBJ2-7	TGTGCCAGAGACCTCCCAGGCAGTCCCCACCCTGCCCACGAGCAGTACTTC	CARDLPGSPHPAHEQYF
TRBD1	TRBV18	few	TRBJ2-5	TGTGCCAGCTCACCATTGGGACAGGGGGCGCCAGAGACCCAGTACTTC	CASSPLGQGAPETQYF
.	TRBV19	few	TRBJ1-5	TGTGCCAGTAGTATACCCAGACAGGCTTACAATCAGCCCCAGCATTTT	CASSIPRQAYNQPQHF
TRBD1	TRBV11-1	.	TRBJ1-6	TGTGCCAGCAGCTACTCCGGGACAGCCAATTCACCCCTCCACTTT	CASSYSGTANSPLHF
.	TRBV27	.	TRBJ1-2	TGTGCCAGCAGTTTACGGGGAGGCGGCTACACCTTC	CASSLRGGGYTF
TRBD1	TRBV29-1	many	TRBJ2-7	TGCAGCGTAGGACAGGTAAACGAGCAGTACTTC	CSVGQVNEQYF
TRBD1	TRBV29-1	few	TRBJ1-2	TGCAGCGTGGAACAGGGGGCGCGTGGCTACACCTTC	CSVEQGARGYTF
TRBD1	TRBV29-1	few	TRBJ1-1	TGCAGCGTTGCGACCGGGACAGCTCCCGTTGAAGCTTTCTTT	CSVATGTAPVEAFF
TRBD1	TRBV5-1	few	TRBJ1-2	TGCGCCAGCAGCACATCGACAGGGGAGGGTGGCTACACCTTC	CASSTSTGEGGYTF
.	TRBV5-1	few	TRBJ2-3	TGCGCCAGCAGCGGGGGGGCTAGCACAGATACGCAGTATTTT	CASSGGASTDTQYF
.	TRBV7-9	.	TRBJ1-5	TGTGCCAGCAGCACACAGGGATCAGGGAATCAGCCCCAGCATTTT	CASSTQGSGNQPQHF
.	TRBV7-2	few	TRBJ2-3	TGTGCCAGCAGCTTAGAAAGCGGGTTTTACACAGATACGCAGTATTTT	CASSLESGFYTDTQYF
TRBD2	TRBV7-7	.	TRBJ2-5	TGTGCCAGCAGCTCAGCGGGGGGGCACCCAGAGACCCAGTACTTC	CASSSAGGHPETQYF